The rows below give T cell receptor beta chains drawn from one sample of a study of cytomegalovirus exposure and HLA in healthy donors. Here immunoSEQ multiplex PCR was the method, and the copy in TCRdb shows in-frame clones only, minus some. The sample consists of roughly 110,000 clones, 88% of them appearing once. Sample: PBMCs. These receptors came from a woman younger than 35 in good health and CMV-seropositive. The CDR3 runs from the conserved cysteine through the conserved F or W. A D gene is named only where the DNA matches it firmly. Some rows mark clone size as missing; the rest say once, few, many or name a class of expanded clone.

clone_size j_call v_call d_call cdr3_nt cdr3_aa
NA TRBJ1-6 TRBV4-3 NA TGCGCCAGCAGCCAAGACGGGTCCCAAAATTCACCCCTCCACTTT CASSQDGSQNSPLHF
NA TRBJ1-2 TRBV4-1 NA TGCGCCAGCTTAACAGACCATGGCTACACCTTC CASLTDHGYTF
NA TRBJ1-1 TRBV28 NA TGTGCCAGCAGTTTGGCAGGGTGGGGCACTGAAGCTTTCTTT CASSLAGWGTEAFF
NA TRBJ2-3 TRBV27 NA TGTGCCAGCCGGGAGTTTAGCACAGATACGCAGTATTTT CASREFSTDTQYF
NA TRBJ1-1 TRBV2 NA TGTGCCTGCGGCCTGAAGCCTTTCTTT CACGLKPFF
NA TRBJ1-1 TRBV5-1 NA TGCGCCAGCAGCTTGGACTCGGGGGTGAACACTGAAGCTTTCTTT CASSLDSGVNTEAFF
NA TRBJ2-2 TRBV7-2 TRBD1 TGTGCCAGCACCGGACAGGGCTGGAACACCGGGGAGCTGTTTTTT CASTGQGWNTGELFF
NA TRBJ1-3 TRBV29-1 NA TGCAGCGTTGAAGAAGTCAGGGGCCACTCTGGAAACACCATATATTTT CSVEEVRGHSGNTIYF
NA TRBJ1-3 TRBV9 NA TGTGCCAGCAGCGTGGGAGGCGGGGACGGAAACACCATATATTTT CASSVGGGDGNTIYF
NA TRBJ2-7 TRBV5-4 NA TGTGCCAGCAGCTTAGGACAATCGATCAGCGAGCAGTACTTC CASSLGQSISEQYF
NA TRBJ2-2 TRBV19 TRBD2 TGTGCCAGTAGCCTGGGACTACAGAACGCGAACACCGGGGAGCTGTTTTTT CASSLGLQNANTGELFF
NA TRBJ2-7 TRBV5-4 TRBD1 TGTGCCAGCAGCTTGGTGGGACAGGGGCGCGAGCAGTACTTC CASSLVGQGREQYF
NA TRBJ1-1 TRBV6-5 TRBD1 TGTGCCAGCAGTCACAGGGGAGACACTGAAGCTTTCTTT CASSHRGDTEAFF
NA TRBJ2-7 TRBV4-1 NA TGCGCCAGCAGCCAAGATGCAGGGGACCGGTCCAGGTACGAGCAGTACTTC CASSQDAGDRSRYEQYF
NA TRBJ1-2 TRBV5-5 NA TGTGCCAGCAGCCGGGGAGGGGGAGAAGGCTACACCTTC CASSRGGGEGYTF
NA TRBJ2-7 TRBV6-5 NA TGTGCCAGCAGTTACCCCGGGGACGAGCAGTACTTC CASSYPGDEQYF
NA TRBJ1-2 TRBV6-5 TRBD1 TGTGCCAGCAGCACGGACAGGGCGGAGGATTATGGCTACACCTTC CASSTDRAEDYGYTF
NA TRBJ2-5 TRBV5-1 TRBD2 TGCGCCAGCAGCTTGACTAGCGGTCCATTGGGGGAGACCCAGTACTTC CASSLTSGPLGETQYF
NA TRBJ2-1 TRBV20-1 TRBD1 TGCAGTGCTAGCCAGGGGGCGTTCTTC CSASQGAFF
NA TRBJ1-3 TRBV6-1 NA TGTGCCAGCAGTGGTCTGAGCTCTGGAAACACCATATATTTT CASSGLSSGNTIYF
NA TRBJ2-1 TRBV10-1 TRBD2 TGCGCCAGCAGTGAGTCGGTTAGCGGGGGTGGGCAGTTCTTC CASSESVSGGGQFF
NA TRBJ2-1 TRBV27 TRBD2 TGTGCCAGCAGTTTAAGTCTAGCGGGAGTGGTCTCCTACAATGAGCAGTTCTTC CASSLSLAGVVSYNEQFF
NA TRBJ2-7 TRBV9 TRBD1 TGTGCCAGCGGTCCCGGGACAGGAACATCCTACGAGCAGTACTTC CASGPGTGTSYEQYF
NA TRBJ1-6 TRBV5-6 TRBD1 TGTGCCAGCAGCTTGGGACAGGGGGTCTCACCCCTCCACTTT CASSLGQGVSPLHF
once TRBJ2-3 TRBV25-1 NA TGTGCCAGCAAGCTAGGTCATAATCCAGATACGCAGTATTTT CASKLGHNPDTQYF
NA TRBJ2-7 TRBV2 NA TGTGCCAGCAGTGAAGCGCACCGGGGGAGCTACGAGCAGTACTTC CASSEAHRGSYEQYF
NA TRBJ2-7 TRBV11-2 NA TGTGCCAGCAGCTTAGTCACCAGGGGTGACCGCGAGCAGTACTTC CASSLVTRGDREQYF
NA TRBJ2-6 TRBV27 NA TGTGCCAGCAGTTTACCCCCTGCTACCGGGGCCAACGTCCTGACTTTC CASSLPPATGANVLTF
NA TRBJ2-1 TRBV19 TRBD2 TGTGCCAGTAGGCTAGCGGGGGGACTCTACAATGAGCAGTTCTTC CASRLAGGLYNEQFF
NA TRBJ2-3 TRBV18 NA TGTGCCAGCTCACCGGACTACCTTAGCACAGATACGCAGTATTTT CASSPDYLSTDTQYF
NA TRBJ2-7 TRBV7-8 NA TGTGCCAGCAGCTTAAAGACAGGGAGGACCTACGAGCAGTACTTC CASSLKTGRTYEQYF
once TRBJ2-3 TRBV10-3 TRBD1 TGTGCCATCAGTGAAATGGCAGGGGGAACAGATACGCAGTATTTT CAISEMAGGTDTQYF
NA TRBJ2-3 TRBV7-2 TRBD1 TGTGCCAGCAGCCTAAAGACTAGACAGGGGGATACGCAGTATTTT CASSLKTRQGDTQYF
NA TRBJ2-1 TRBV28 TRBD2 TGTGCCAGCAACCTCTTGGGTAGCGGGGCCTACAATGAGCAGTTCTTC CASNLLGSGAYNEQFF
once TRBJ1-5 TRBV10-3 TRBD1 TGTGCCACTGAGGAACCAGGGGGCGGCAATCAGCCCCAGCATTTT CATEEPGGGNQPQHF
NA TRBJ1-1 TRBV9 TRBD1 TGTGCCAGCAGCGCACCAGGGGGCCGGAACACTGAAGCTTTCTTT CASSAPGGRNTEAFF
NA TRBJ2-2 TRBV27 TRBD1 TGTGCCAGCAGTTTAATCACCTGGGGACAGGGTAACACCGGGGAGCTGTTTTTT CASSLITWGQGNTGELFF
NA TRBJ2-7 TRBV5-4 TRBD2 TGTGCCAGCAGCTTGGCGGGGGGGAAGCAACAGTACTTC CASSLAGGKQQYF
few TRBJ1-4 TRBV6-1 NA TGTGCCAGCAGTGGCGTCCGAGCAACTAATGAAAAACTGTTTTTT CASSGVRATNEKLFF
NA TRBJ1-2 TRBV6-1 NA TGTGCCAGTACGTTAACGGGTGGCTACACCTTC CASTLTGGYTF
NA TRBJ1-1 TRBV27 TRBD1 TGTGCCAGCAGTTTGAGGGGGCGCGGGGAAGCTTTCTTT CASSLRGRGEAFF
NA TRBJ1-2 TRBV7-8 NA TGTGCCAGCAGCTTAGAATGGGGGGGGGACCCCTATGGCTACACCTTC CASSLEWGGDPYGYTF
NA TRBJ2-6 TRBV5-1 TRBD1 TGCGCCAGCAGCCCGTCAGGGGGCGCTGGGGCCAACGTCCTGACTTTC CASSPSGGAGANVLTF
NA TRBJ2-5 TRBV15 NA TGTGCCACCAGCAGAGACAGATCCCAAGAGACCCAGTACTTC CATSRDRSQETQYF
NA TRBJ1-6 TRBV7-9 NA TGTGCCAGCAGCTTAAAACTATCCTATAATTCACCCCTCCACTTT CASSLKLSYNSPLHF
few TRBJ1-6 TRBV25-1 TRBD1 TGTGCCAGCAGTGAGACAGGGGATAATTCACCCCTCCACTTT CASSETGDNSPLHF
NA TRBJ2-1 TRBV7-9 TRBD2 TGTGCCAGCAGCTCTTCCGGGACTAGCCTCAATGAGCAGTTCTTC CASSSSGTSLNEQFF
NA TRBJ2-5 TRBV5-6 TRBD1 TGTGCCAGCAGCCCTGACAGGGAGAGGAGGAAGACCCAGTACTTC CASSPDRERRKTQYF
once TRBJ1-1 TRBV7-9 TRBD1 TGTGCCAGCAGCTTAAGAATCGGCAGGGGGCTTTTGAACACTGAAGCTTTCTTT CASSLRIGRGLLNTEAFF
NA TRBJ1-6 TRBV7-2 TRBD1 TGTGCCAGCAGCTCAAAACAGGGGGCGGGTAATTCACCCCTCCACTTT CASSSKQGAGNSPLHF
NA TRBJ1-5 TRBV4-1 TRBD1 TGCGCCAGCAGCCAGTGGACAGGGGGCAATCAGCCCCAGCATTTT CASSQWTGGNQPQHF